This passage covers 4 T cell receptor beta chains from one sample sequenced in a study of T cell responses to AZD1222 COVID-19 vaccine. Assay used: immunoSEQ multiplex PCR; TCRdb lists only in-frame clones, some missing. The data show around 120,000 clones, about 94% seen once. Sequenced here: peripheral blood, sampled on day 0 of AZD1222 vaccination. These receptors were obtained from an adult in good health.

The J gene is TRBJ1-5, the V gene TRBV6-1; D is unclear. Trimming cost V 0 bases and J 3 bases, with 12 bases left between them. CDR3 length: 16 residues. The V gene's germline CDR1 is MNHNS and CDR2 SASEGT. In nucleotides, the CDR3 is TGTGCCAGCAGTGAAGCGGCCGGGTGGGACAATCAGCCCCAGCATTTT. Protein sequence: CASSEAAGWDNQPQHF.

The V call is TRBV9, the J call TRBJ1-6; unclear D gene. Trimming took 2 bases from V and 9 from J, leaving 12 bases between them. The CDR3 totals 14 residues. Germline V gene data show CDR1 as SGDLS and CDR2 as YYNGEE. The DNA of the CDR3 is TGTGCCAGCAGCGTTTCCGTATCGGGTTCACCCCTCCACTTT. As protein: CASSVSVSGSPLHF.

This rearrangement joins TRBV6-5 to TRBJ2-7, with D possibly called TRBD1 or TRBD2 (5 bases each). The germline V gene has CDR1 MNHEY and CDR2 SVGAGI. This CDR3 region has 16 residues. V lost 2 bases and J lost 5, with 19 bases in between. The CDR3 protein is CASSYPAGPRGDEQYF. CDR3 nucleotide sequence: TGTGCCAGCAGTTACCCAGCCGGACCAAGAGGGGACGAGCAGTACTTC.

The chain links TRBV6-5 to TRBJ1-3; TRBD1 matches 7 bases. The CDR3 length is 15 residues. CDR1 is MNHEY and CDR2 is SVGAGI in the germline V gene. With V trimmed by 7 bases and J by 6 bases, 12 bases remained unmatched. CDR3: CASKQDRAVENTIYF. CDR3 coding DNA: TGTGCCAGCAAACAAGACAGGGCTGTAGAAAACACCATATATTTT.